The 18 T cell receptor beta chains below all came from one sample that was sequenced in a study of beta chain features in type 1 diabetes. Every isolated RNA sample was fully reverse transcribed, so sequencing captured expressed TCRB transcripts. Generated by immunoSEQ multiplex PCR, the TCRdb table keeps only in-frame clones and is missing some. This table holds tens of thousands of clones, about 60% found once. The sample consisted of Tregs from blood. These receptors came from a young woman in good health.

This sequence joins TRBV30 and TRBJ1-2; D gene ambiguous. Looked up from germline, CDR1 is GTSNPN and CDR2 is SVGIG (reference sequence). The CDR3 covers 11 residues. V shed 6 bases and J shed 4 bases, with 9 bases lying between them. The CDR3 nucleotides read TGTGCCTGCGGGGAAGGCTATGGCTACACCTTC. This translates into CACGEGYGYTF.

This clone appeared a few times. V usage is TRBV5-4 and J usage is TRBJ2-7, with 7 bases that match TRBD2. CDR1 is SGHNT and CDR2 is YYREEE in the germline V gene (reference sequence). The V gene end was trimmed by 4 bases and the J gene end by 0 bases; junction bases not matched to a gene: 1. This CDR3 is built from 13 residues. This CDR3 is CASSERDSYEQYF. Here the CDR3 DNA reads TGTGCCAGCAGCGAGCGGGACTCCTACGAGCAGTACTTC.

The CDR3 protein is CASSLGRLAGHYEQYF. The CDR3 nucleotides read TGTGCCAGCAGCTTGGGGAGGCTAGCGGGTCACTACGAGCAGTACTTC. V is TRBV5-4 and J is TRBJ2-7; 8 nucleotides align to TRBD2. The germline V gene encodes CDR1 SGHNT and CDR2 YYREEE (reference sequence). The CDR3 totals 16 residues. The J segment lost 3 bases and the V segment lost 0 bases, leaving 8 bases of the junction unmatched.

CDR3: CASSRIRDRESGYTF. The DNA for the CDR3 is TGTGCCAGCAGCCGAATCCGGGACAGGGAAAGTGGCTACACCTTC. V usage is TRBV5-4 and J usage is TRBJ1-2; TRBD1 matches at 9 bases. Trimming took 4 bases from V and 7 from J; bases not matched to a gene: 11. CDR3 length: 15 amino acids. Germline V gives CDR1 SGHNT, CDR2 YYREEE (reference sequence).

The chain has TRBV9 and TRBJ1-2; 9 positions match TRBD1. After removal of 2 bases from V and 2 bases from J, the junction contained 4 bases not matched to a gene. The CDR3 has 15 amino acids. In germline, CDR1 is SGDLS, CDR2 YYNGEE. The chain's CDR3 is CASSVGTGTNYGYTF. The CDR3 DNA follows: TGTGCCAGCAGCGTGGGGACAGGGACAAACTATGGCTACACCTTC.

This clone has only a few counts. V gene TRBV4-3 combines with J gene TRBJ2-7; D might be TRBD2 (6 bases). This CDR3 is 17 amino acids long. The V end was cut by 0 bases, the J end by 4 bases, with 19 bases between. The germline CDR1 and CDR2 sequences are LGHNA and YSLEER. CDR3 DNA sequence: TGCGCCAGCAGCCAAGATCTTGTTGGGGGACTCGATTACGAGCAGTACTTC. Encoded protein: CASSQDLVGGLDYEQYF.

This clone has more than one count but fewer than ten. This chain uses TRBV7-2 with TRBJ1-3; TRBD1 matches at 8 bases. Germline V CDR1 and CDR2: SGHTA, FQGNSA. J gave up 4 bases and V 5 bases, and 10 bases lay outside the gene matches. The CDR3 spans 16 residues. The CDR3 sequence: CASSRGGTGIGNTIYF. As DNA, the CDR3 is TGTGCCAGCAGCAGAGGGGGGACAGGAATCGGAAACACCATATATTTT.

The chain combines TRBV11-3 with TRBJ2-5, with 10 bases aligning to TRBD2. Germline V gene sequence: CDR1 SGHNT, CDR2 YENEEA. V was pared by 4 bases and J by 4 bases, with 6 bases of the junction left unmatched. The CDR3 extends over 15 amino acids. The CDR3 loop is CASSSPLAGGETQYF. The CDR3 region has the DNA TGTGCCAGCAGCTCACCATTAGCGGGAGGAGAGACCCAGTACTTC. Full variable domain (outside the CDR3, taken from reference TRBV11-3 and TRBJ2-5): EAGVVQSPRYKIIEKKQPVAFWCNPISGHNTLYWYLQNLGQGPELLIRYENEEAVDDSQLPKDRFSAERLKGVDSTLKIQPAELGDSAVYLCASSSPLAGGETQYFGPGTRLLVL.

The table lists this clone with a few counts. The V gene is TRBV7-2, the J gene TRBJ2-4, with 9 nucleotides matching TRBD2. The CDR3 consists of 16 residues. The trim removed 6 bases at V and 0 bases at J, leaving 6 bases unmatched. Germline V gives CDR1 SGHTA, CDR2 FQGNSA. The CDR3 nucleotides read TGTGCCAGCAGTCCAGCGGGGGGCCTAGCCAAAAACATTCAGTACTTC. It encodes CASSPAGGLAKNIQYF. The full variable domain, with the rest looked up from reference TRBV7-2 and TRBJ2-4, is GAGVSQSPSNKVTEKGKDVELRCDPISGHTALYWYRQSLGQGLEFLIYFQGNSAPDKSGLPSDRFSAERTGGSVSTLTIQRTQQEDSAVYLCASSPAGGLAKNIQYFGAGTRLSVL.

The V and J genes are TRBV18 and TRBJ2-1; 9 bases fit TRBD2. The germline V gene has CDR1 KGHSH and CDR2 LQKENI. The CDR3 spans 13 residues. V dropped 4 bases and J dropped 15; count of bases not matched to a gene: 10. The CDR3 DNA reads TGTGCCAGCTCACGAGGAGTTAGCGGGAGTTTGTTCTTC. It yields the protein CASSRGVSGSLFF. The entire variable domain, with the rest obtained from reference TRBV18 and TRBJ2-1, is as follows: NAGVMQNPRHLVRRRGQEARLRCSPMKGHSHVYWYRQLPEEGLKFMVYLQKENIIDESGMPKERFSAEFPKEGPSILRIQQVVRGDSAAYFCASSRGVSGSLFFGPGTRLTVL.

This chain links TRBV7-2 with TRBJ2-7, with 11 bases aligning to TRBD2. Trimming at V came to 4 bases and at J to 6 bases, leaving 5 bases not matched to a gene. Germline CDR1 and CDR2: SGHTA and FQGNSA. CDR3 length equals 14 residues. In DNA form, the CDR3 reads TGTGCCAGCAGCTGGTCTAGCGGGGGGCTCGAGCAGTACTTC. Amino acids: CASSWSSGGLEQYF. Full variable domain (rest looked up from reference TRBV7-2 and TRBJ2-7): GAGVSQSPSNKVTEKGKDVELRCDPISGHTALYWYRQSLGQGLEFLIYFQGNSAPDKSGLPSDRFSAERTGGSVSTLTIQRTQQEDSAVYLCASSWSSGGLEQYFGPGTRLTVT.

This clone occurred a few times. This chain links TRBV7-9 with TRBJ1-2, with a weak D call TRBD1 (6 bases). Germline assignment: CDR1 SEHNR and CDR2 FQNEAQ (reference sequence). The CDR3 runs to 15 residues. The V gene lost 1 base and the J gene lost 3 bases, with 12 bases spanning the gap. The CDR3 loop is CASSLGGGGDYGYTF. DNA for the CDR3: TGTGCCAGCAGCTTAGGAGGGGGGGGCGACTATGGCTACACCTTC.

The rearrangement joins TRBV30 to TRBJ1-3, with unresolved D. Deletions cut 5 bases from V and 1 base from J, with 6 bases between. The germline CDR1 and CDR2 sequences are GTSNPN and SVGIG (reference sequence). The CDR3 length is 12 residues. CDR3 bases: TGTGCCTGGGGGCCGTCTGGAAACACCATATATTTT. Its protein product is CAWGPSGNTIYF.

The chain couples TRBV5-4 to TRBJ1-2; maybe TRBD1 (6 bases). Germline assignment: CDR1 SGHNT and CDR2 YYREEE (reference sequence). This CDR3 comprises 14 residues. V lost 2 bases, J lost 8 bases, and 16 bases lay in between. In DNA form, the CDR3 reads TGTGCCAGCAGCTTTCAGGGGCATTCCGGGGGCTACACCTTC. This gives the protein CASSFQGHSGGYTF.

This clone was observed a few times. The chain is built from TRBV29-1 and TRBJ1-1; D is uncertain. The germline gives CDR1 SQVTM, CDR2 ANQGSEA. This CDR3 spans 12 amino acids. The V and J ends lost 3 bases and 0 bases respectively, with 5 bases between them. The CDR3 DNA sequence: TGCAGCGTTGACAGGATGAACACTGAAGCTTTCTTT. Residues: CSVDRMNTEAFF.

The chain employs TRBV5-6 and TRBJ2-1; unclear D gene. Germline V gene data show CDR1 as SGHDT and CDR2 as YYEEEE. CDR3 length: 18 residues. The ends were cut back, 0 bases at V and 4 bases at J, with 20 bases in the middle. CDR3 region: CASSLAARKSYRYNEQFF. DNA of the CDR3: TGTGCCAGCAGCTTGGCCGCGAGAAAGTCATATCGTTACAATGAGCAGTTCTTC.

The CDR3 region is CATGQLNTEAFF. CDR3 bases: TGTGCCACGGGACAGCTGAACACTGAAGCTTTCTTT. The chain couples TRBV6-1 to TRBJ1-1, with TRBD1 identical over 7 bases. Germline-derived CDR1 and CDR2 are MNHNS and SASEGT. Trimming cost V 10 bases and J 0 bases; bases outside gene matches: 2. The CDR3 runs to 12 residues.

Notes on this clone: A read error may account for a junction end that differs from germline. The CDR3 bases are TGTGCCAGCGGTTTTGAGGGAGCTCACTTTTATAAGGGGGAGCTGTTTTTT. Its protein product is CASGFEGAHFYKGELFF. The genes are TRBV27 and TRBJ2-2; tentative D call: TRBD2 (5 bases). The CDR3 covers 17 residues. Germline CDR1 reads MNHEY; CDR2 reads SMNVEV (reference sequence).